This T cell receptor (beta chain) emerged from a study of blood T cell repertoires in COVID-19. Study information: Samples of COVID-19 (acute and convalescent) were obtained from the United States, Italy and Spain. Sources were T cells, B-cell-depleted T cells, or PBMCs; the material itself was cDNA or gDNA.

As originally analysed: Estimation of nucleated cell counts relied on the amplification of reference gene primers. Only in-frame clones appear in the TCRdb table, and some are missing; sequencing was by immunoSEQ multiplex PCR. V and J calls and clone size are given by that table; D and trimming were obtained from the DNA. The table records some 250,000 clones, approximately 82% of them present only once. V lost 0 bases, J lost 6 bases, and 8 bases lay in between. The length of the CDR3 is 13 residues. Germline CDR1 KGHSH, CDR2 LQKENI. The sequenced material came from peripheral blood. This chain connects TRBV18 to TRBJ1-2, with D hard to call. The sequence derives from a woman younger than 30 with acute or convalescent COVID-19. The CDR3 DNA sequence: TGTGCCAGCTCACCACCGTCGAGAGATGGCTACACCTTC. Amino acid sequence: CASSPPSRDGYTF.